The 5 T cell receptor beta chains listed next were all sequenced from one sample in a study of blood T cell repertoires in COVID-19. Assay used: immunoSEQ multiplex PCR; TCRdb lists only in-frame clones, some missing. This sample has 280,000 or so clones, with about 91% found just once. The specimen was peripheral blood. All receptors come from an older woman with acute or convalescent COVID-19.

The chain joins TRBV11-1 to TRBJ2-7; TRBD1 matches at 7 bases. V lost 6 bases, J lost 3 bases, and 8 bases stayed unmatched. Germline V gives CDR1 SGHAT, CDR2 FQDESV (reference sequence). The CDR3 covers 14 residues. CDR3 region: CASSSRDRIYEQYF. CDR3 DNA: TGTGCCAGCAGTTCACGGGACAGAATCTACGAGCAGTACTTC.

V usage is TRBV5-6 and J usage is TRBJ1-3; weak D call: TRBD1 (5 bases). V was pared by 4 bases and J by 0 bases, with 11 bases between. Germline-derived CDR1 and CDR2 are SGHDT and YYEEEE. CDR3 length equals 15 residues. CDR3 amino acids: CASSPKGFSGNTIYF. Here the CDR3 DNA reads TGTGCCAGCAGCCCCAAGGGGTTCTCTGGAAACACCATATATTTT.

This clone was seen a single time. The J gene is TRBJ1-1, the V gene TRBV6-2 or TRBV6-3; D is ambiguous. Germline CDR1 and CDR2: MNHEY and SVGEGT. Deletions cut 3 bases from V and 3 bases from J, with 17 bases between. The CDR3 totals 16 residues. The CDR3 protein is CASSYHPPTGDTEAFF. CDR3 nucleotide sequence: TGTGCCAGCAGTTATCACCCCCCTACCGGGGACACTGAAGCTTTCTTT.

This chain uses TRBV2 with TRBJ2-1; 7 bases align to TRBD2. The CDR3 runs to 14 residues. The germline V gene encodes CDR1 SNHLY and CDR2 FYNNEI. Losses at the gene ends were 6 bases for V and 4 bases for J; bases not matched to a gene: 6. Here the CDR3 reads CASRSGRGYNEQFF. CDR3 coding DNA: TGTGCCAGCAGGTCGGGGCGGGGGTACAATGAGCAGTTCTTC.

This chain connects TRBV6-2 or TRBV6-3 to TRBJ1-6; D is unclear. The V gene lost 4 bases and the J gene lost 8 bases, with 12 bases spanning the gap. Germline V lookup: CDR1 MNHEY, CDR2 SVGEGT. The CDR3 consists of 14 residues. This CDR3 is CASSWREFHSPLHF. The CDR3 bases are TGTGCCAGCAGTTGGAGGGAGTTTCATTCACCCCTCCACTTT.